The clone carrying this TCR beta chain was detected ten times or more. What it binds is not known. The TCR beta CDR3 regions underwent amplification using RNA transcripts as the source. The study used the HTBI primer set for a first-round RT-PCR of the TCR CDR3. MiXCR was run by TCRdb on the multiplex PCR reads, yielding one entry per CDR3 protein. The repertoire holds around 210,000 distinct CDR3 sequences, with around 17% as singletons. The sample originates from a study of T cells in Graves' hyperthyroidism and ophthalmopathy. Study-level background: The initial diagnosis was the point when peripheral blood was collected, ahead of any treatment.

Findings and limits, study-wide: Expanded thyroid clonotypes (above 0.001) were mostly also found in blood.

Graves' hyperthyroidism qualified as stable when ophthalmopathy did not progress within 18 months. Clinical symptoms, serum thyroxine and TRAb, thyroid ultrasound and orbital computed tomography were used for the diagnoses. Sequenced material: blood. This TCR was recovered from a woman aged 50 to 60 with Graves' hyperthyroidism.

The CDR3 sequence is CSTLDSLAISGAFF. As DNA, the CDR3 is TGCAGCACCTTGGACAGCTTGGCGATCAGTGGAGCTTTCTTT. This chain links TRBV29-1 with TRBJ1-1, with D maybe TRBD1 (6 bases). From germline, CDR1 is SQVTM and CDR2 ANQGSEA. Trimming cost V 8 bases and J 10 bases, with 26 bases left between them. CDR3 length equals 14 residues. Complete variable domain (other parts from reference TRBV29-1 and TRBJ1-1): SAVISQKPSRDICQRGTSLTIQCQVDSQVTMMFWYRQQPGQSLTLIATANQGSEATYESGFVIDKFPISRPNLTFSTLTVSNMSPEDSSIYLCSTLDSLAISGAFFGQGTRLTVV.